This TCR beta chain is drawn from a study of T cell changes during pregnancy in multiple sclerosis. This CDR3 has 14 amino acids. CDR1 and CDR2 (germline): SQVTM, ANQGSEA. Trimming took off 4 bases at V and 4 bases at J, with 16 bases between the two ends. Clones were read by immunoSEQ multiplex PCR, and TCRdb kept only the in-frame ones, dropping some. The sample consists of around 52,000 clones, around nine tenths of them appearing once. This chain connects TRBV29-1 to TRBJ1-2; a weak D match, TRBD1 (5 bases). The specimen sequenced was peripheral blood from another person, used as feeder cells. This sequence was found in a human donor whose cells served as feeder cells for cultures in a pregnancy study. CDR3 in DNA: TGCAGCGTTGGAGCGGGACTAGGGAGCTATGGCTACACCTTC. This encodes CSVGAGLGSYGYTF.